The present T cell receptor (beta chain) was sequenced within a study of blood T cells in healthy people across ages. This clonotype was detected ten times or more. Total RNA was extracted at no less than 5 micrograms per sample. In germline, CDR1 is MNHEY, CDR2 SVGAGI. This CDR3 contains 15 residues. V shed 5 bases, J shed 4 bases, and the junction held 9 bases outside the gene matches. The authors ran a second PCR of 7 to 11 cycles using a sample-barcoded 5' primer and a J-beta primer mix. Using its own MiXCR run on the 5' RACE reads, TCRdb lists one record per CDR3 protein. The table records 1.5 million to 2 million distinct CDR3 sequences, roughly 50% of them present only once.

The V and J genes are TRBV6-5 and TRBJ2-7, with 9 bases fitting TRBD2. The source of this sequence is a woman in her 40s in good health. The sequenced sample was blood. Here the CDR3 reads CASSPSSGGSYEQYF. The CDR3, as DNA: TGTGCCAGCAGTCCCTCCAGCGGGGGGAGTTACGAGCAGTACTTC.